The present T cell receptor (beta chain) was sequenced within a study of graft-versus-host responses after intestinal transplantation. Looking at the study overall: Isolated intestinal, liver-intestinal, or multivisceral transplants had been given to the recipients.

The trim removed 0 bases at V and 3 bases at J, leaving 3 bases unmatched. The germline V gene encodes CDR1 SGHNT and CDR2 YYREEE (reference sequence). The CDR3 loop spans 15 amino acids. TCRdb's copy holds only in-frame clones and misses some; the assay was immunoSEQ multiplex PCR. The sample lists approximately 25,000 clones; about 93% were seen once. The sequence was collected from a human patient who received an intestinal transplant, so some T cells may come from the graft donor. The starting material was PBMCs, obtained just over 29 days after intestinal transplant. The chain has TRBV5-4 and TRBJ1-2; 9 nucleotides align to TRBD1. CDR3: CASSLGGQGDYGYTF. CDR3 bases: TGTGCCAGCAGCTTGGGGGGACAGGGAGACTATGGCTACACCTTC.